This record covers a single TCR beta chain. These data come from a study of blood T cell repertoires in COVID-19. V shed 3 bases and J 5 bases; nucleotides not matched to a gene: 6. Germline CDR1 and CDR2: SGDLS and YYNGEE. The CDR3 is made up of 16 amino acids. Assay used: immunoSEQ multiplex PCR; TCRdb lists only in-frame clones, some missing. This sample yields 80,000 to 95,000 clones, of which about 80% are seen a single time; roughly 4.2% belongs to the top ten. The sample taken for sequencing was peripheral blood. The chain couples TRBV9 to TRBJ2-3; 13 positions match TRBD2. This receptor was taken from a woman between 50 and 59 years old with acute or convalescent COVID-19. CDR3 in DNA: TGTGCCAGCAGCGCATCACTAGCGGGGGGGCGAGATACGCAGTATTTT. Its protein product is CASSASLAGGRDTQYF.